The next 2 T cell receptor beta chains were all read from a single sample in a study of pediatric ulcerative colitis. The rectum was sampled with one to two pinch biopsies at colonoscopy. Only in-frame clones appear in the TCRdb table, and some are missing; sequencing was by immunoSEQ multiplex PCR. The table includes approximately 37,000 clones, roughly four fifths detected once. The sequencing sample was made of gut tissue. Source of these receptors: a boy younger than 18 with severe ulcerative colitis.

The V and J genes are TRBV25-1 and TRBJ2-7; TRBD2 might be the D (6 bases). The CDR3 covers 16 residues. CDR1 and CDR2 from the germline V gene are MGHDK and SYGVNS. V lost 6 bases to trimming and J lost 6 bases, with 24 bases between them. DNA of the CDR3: TGTGCCAGCAGCCCTCGACTAGTGGGGGAACATAGCGAGCAGTACTTC. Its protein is CASSPRLVGEHSEQYF.

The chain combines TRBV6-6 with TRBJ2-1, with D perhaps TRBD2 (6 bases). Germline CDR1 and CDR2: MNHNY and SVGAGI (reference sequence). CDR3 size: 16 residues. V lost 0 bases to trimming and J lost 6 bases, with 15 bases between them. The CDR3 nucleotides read TGTGCCAGCAGTTACTCTCGAGGGACTGGCGGCAATGAGCAGTTCTTC. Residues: CASSYSRGTGGNEQFF.